This T cell receptor beta chain was recovered during a study of HIV-infected patients and healthy controls. MiXCR, applied by TCRdb to the 5' RACE reads, yields one record per CDR3 protein. The sample records about 18,000 distinct CDR3 sequences, roughly 20% being singletons. This CDR3 contains 11 residues. Trimming stripped 5 bases from V and 2 bases from J, with 4 bases between. Looked up from germline, CDR1 is SGHAT and CDR2 is FQNNGV. The receptor comes from a human donor in good health. The chain combines TRBV11-2 with TRBJ2-7, with D hard to call. The sequenced material came from CD8+ T cells from blood. CDR3 protein: CASSLTYEQYF. DNA of the CDR3: TGTGCCAGCAGCCTGACCTACGAGCAGTACTTC.